The rows below give T cell receptor beta chains drawn from one sample of a study of cytomegalovirus exposure and HLA in healthy donors. This table comes from immunoSEQ multiplex PCR, and its TCRdb copy is limited to in-frame clones, with some not included. The sample contains around 180,000 clones, about 85% of which appear only once. What was sequenced was PBMCs. Receptors originate from a woman between 45 and 65 years old in good health and CMV-seronegative. Both conserved end residues are part of each CDR3. A D gene is named only where the DNA matches it firmly. Expanded clones are given a class, and other clones once, few, many or no size at all.

cdr3_length: 17; clone_size: .; j_call: TRBJ2-4; d_call: TRBD1; v_call: TRBV27; cdr3_nt: TGTGCCAGCAGCCGGGACAGACCGTCCTTAGCCAAAAACATTCAGTACTTC; cdr3_aa: CASSRDRPSLAKNIQYF
cdr3_length: 14; clone_size: .; j_call: TRBJ1-5; d_call: .; v_call: TRBV5-1; cdr3_nt: TGCGCCAGCAGCTTGGCGGGAGGGAATCAGCCCCAGCATTTT; cdr3_aa: CASSLAGGNQPQHF
cdr3_length: 14; clone_size: few; j_call: TRBJ2-7; d_call: .; v_call: TRBV9; cdr3_nt: TGTGCCAGCAGCCCAATGACAGGTTTGAACGAGCAGTACTTC; cdr3_aa: CASSPMTGLNEQYF
cdr3_length: 14; clone_size: .; j_call: TRBJ2-1; d_call: TRBD2; v_call: TRBV27; cdr3_nt: TGTGCCAGCAGACGCGGGACTAGTTACAATGAGCAGTTCTTC; cdr3_aa: CASRRGTSYNEQFF
cdr3_length: 14; clone_size: .; j_call: TRBJ2-2; d_call: .; v_call: TRBV19; cdr3_nt: TGTGCCAGTAGGGGGTCGGGGGACACCGGGGAGCTGTTTTTT; cdr3_aa: CASRGSGDTGELFF
cdr3_length: 15; clone_size: once; j_call: TRBJ1-6; d_call: TRBD1; v_call: TRBV4-2; cdr3_nt: TGTGCCAGCAGTCATGGACAGGAGTCTAATTCACCCCTCCACTTT; cdr3_aa: CASSHGQESNSPLHF
cdr3_length: 14; clone_size: .; j_call: TRBJ2-7; d_call: .; v_call: TRBV2; cdr3_nt: TGTGCCAGCACCGCAGGGTCCACCCCCTCCGAGCAGTACTTC; cdr3_aa: CASTAGSTPSEQYF
cdr3_length: 16; clone_size: .; j_call: TRBJ1-1; d_call: .; v_call: TRBV7-6; cdr3_nt: TGTGCCAGCAGCCCCCGGGTGGCAGCACCGAACACTGAAGCTTTCTTT; cdr3_aa: CASSPRVAAPNTEAFF
cdr3_length: 15; clone_size: .; j_call: TRBJ2-5; d_call: .; v_call: TRBV4-1; cdr3_nt: TGCGCCAGCAGCCAACCGGGACTCCTACGATTAGGGCAGTACTTC; cdr3_aa: CASSQPGLLRLGQYF
cdr3_length: 14; clone_size: once; j_call: TRBJ1-1; d_call: TRBD1; v_call: TRBV11-2; cdr3_nt: TGTGCCAGCAGCGTACCGACAGGGTGGACTGAAGCTTTCTTT; cdr3_aa: CASSVPTGWTEAFF
cdr3_length: 13; clone_size: few; j_call: TRBJ2-3; d_call: .; v_call: TRBV7-2; cdr3_nt: TGTGCCAGCAGCTACCAAAAACAAGATACGCAGTATTTT; cdr3_aa: CASSYQKQDTQYF
cdr3_length: 19; clone_size: few; j_call: TRBJ2-3; d_call: .; v_call: TRBV5-1; cdr3_nt: TGCGCCAGCAGCTTGGTTCGTAGCGGAGCCTCTCTAAGCACAGATACGCAGTATTTT; cdr3_aa: CASSLVRSGASLSTDTQYF
cdr3_length: 14; clone_size: .; j_call: TRBJ2-7; d_call: TRBD1; v_call: TRBV6-1; cdr3_nt: TGTGCCAGCATCAGCCAGGGGGATTCCTACGAGCAGTACTTC; cdr3_aa: CASISQGDSYEQYF
cdr3_length: 15; clone_size: once; j_call: TRBJ2-1; d_call: TRBD1; v_call: TRBV5-8; cdr3_nt: TGTGCCAGCAGCTTAGGACAGGGGTCCTACAATGAGCAGTTCTTC; cdr3_aa: CASSLGQGSYNEQFF
cdr3_length: 13; clone_size: .; j_call: TRBJ1-1; d_call: .; v_call: TRBV6-5; cdr3_nt: TGTGCCAGCAGTAGGACAGACCGAACTGAAGCTTTCTTT; cdr3_aa: CASSRTDRTEAFF
cdr3_length: 16; clone_size: once; j_call: TRBJ1-5; d_call: TRBD1; v_call: TRBV23-1; cdr3_nt: TGCGCCAGCAGTCAAAGTAAGACAGGGGAGCCTCAGCCCCAGCATTTT; cdr3_aa: CASSQSKTGEPQPQHF
cdr3_length: 17; clone_size: .; j_call: TRBJ2-1; d_call: TRBD2; v_call: TRBV4-1; cdr3_nt: TGCGCCAGCAGCCAAGAGTGGACGGGAGGGATGGACAATGAGCAGTTCTTC; cdr3_aa: CASSQEWTGGMDNEQFF
cdr3_length: 16; clone_size: .; j_call: TRBJ2-2; d_call: TRBD2; v_call: TRBV19; cdr3_nt: TGTGCCAGTAGTATCCGGACTAGCGGGGTTCACGGGGAGCTGTTTTTT; cdr3_aa: CASSIRTSGVHGELFF
cdr3_length: 12; clone_size: once; j_call: TRBJ2-7; d_call: TRBD1; v_call: TRBV29-1; cdr3_nt: TGCAGCGTTGAGGACAGGGCCTACGAGCAGTACTTC; cdr3_aa: CSVEDRAYEQYF
cdr3_length: 13; clone_size: few; j_call: TRBJ1-2; d_call: .; v_call: TRBV5-6; cdr3_nt: TGTGCCAGCAGCTTGGACAGGGTGAAAGGCTACACCTTC; cdr3_aa: CASSLDRVKGYTF
cdr3_length: 11; clone_size: .; j_call: TRBJ2-1; d_call: .; v_call: TRBV5-6; cdr3_nt: TGTGCCAGCAGCCGGACAAATGAGCAGTTCTTC; cdr3_aa: CASSRTNEQFF
cdr3_length: 16; clone_size: once; j_call: TRBJ1-5; d_call: TRBD1; v_call: TRBV5-5; cdr3_nt: TGTGCCAGCAGCTTGGCGCTGGGACAGGGCAATCAGCCCCAGCATTTT; cdr3_aa: CASSLALGQGNQPQHF
cdr3_length: 11; clone_size: .; j_call: TRBJ2-3; d_call: TRBD2; v_call: TRBV5-6; cdr3_nt: TGTGCCAGTTCGGGGGGGTGGTCGCAGTATTTT; cdr3_aa: CASSGGWSQYF
cdr3_length: 15; clone_size: .; j_call: TRBJ2-7; d_call: .; v_call: TRBV5-1; cdr3_nt: TGCGCCAGCAGCTCTCCGGGACGGAGGGACTACGAGCAGTACTTC; cdr3_aa: CASSSPGRRDYEQYF
cdr3_length: 14; clone_size: .; j_call: TRBJ2-7; d_call: .; v_call: TRBV25-1; cdr3_nt: TGTGCCAGCAGTGAGCCCGGACAGCTCTACGAGCAGTACTTC; cdr3_aa: CASSEPGQLYEQYF
cdr3_length: 15; clone_size: .; j_call: TRBJ2-7; d_call: TRBD1; v_call: TRBV5-1; cdr3_nt: TGCGCCAGCAGCCCGCGCGCAGGGGGCCGCTACGAGCAGTACTTC; cdr3_aa: CASSPRAGGRYEQYF
cdr3_length: 14; clone_size: .; j_call: TRBJ1-1; d_call: TRBD1; v_call: TRBV5-5; cdr3_nt: TGTGCCAGCAGCTCGGGACAGCTGAACACTGAAGCTTTCTTT; cdr3_aa: CASSSGQLNTEAFF
cdr3_length: 14; clone_size: .; j_call: TRBJ2-1; d_call: TRBD2; v_call: TRBV19; cdr3_nt: TGTGCCAGTAGTATCGCGGGGGGGTCCAATGAGCAGTTCTTC; cdr3_aa: CASSIAGGSNEQFF
cdr3_length: 16; clone_size: .; j_call: TRBJ2-1; d_call: TRBD2; v_call: TRBV4-3; cdr3_nt: TGCGCCAGCAGCCAAGAGCGGGAGGGCACCTACAATGAGCAGTTCTTC; cdr3_aa: CASSQEREGTYNEQFF
cdr3_length: 17; clone_size: .; j_call: TRBJ2-2; d_call: TRBD2; v_call: TRBV5-6; cdr3_nt: TGTGCCAGCAGCCCGCGCCAACTAGCGCGGAGCACCGGGGAGCTGTTTTTT; cdr3_aa: CASSPRQLARSTGELFF
cdr3_length: 16; clone_size: .; j_call: TRBJ2-2; d_call: .; v_call: TRBV9; cdr3_nt: TGTGCCAGCAGCGCAGGATCAGCGGGGAACACCGGGGAGCTGTTTTTT; cdr3_aa: CASSAGSAGNTGELFF
cdr3_length: 14; clone_size: few; j_call: TRBJ1-1; d_call: TRBD1; v_call: TRBV5-1; cdr3_nt: TGCGCCAGCAGCCCGGGACAGGGGACGACTGAAGCTTTCTTT; cdr3_aa: CASSPGQGTTEAFF
cdr3_length: 15; clone_size: .; j_call: TRBJ2-7; d_call: TRBD1; v_call: TRBV28; cdr3_nt: TGTGCCAGCAGTTTAGCCGGACAGGGTCGGAACGAGCAGTACTTC; cdr3_aa: CASSLAGQGRNEQYF
cdr3_length: 18; clone_size: .; j_call: TRBJ1-6; d_call: .; v_call: TRBV18; cdr3_nt: TGTGCCAGCTCACCCCTTGGGGGCCCCAGCTCCTATAATTCACCCCTCCACTTT; cdr3_aa: CASSPLGGPSSYNSPLHF
cdr3_length: 15; clone_size: .; j_call: TRBJ2-7; d_call: .; v_call: TRBV4-1; cdr3_nt: TGCGCCAGCAGCCAAGGGACTAACTACCTCTACGAGCAGTACTTC; cdr3_aa: CASSQGTNYLYEQYF
cdr3_length: 11; clone_size: .; j_call: TRBJ1-2; d_call: .; v_call: TRBV20-1; cdr3_nt: TGCAGTGCTAGAGATGGAGGGAGAAACACCTTC; cdr3_aa: CSARDGGRNTF
cdr3_length: 14; clone_size: .; j_call: TRBJ1-2; d_call: .; v_call: TRBV30; cdr3_nt: TGTGCCTGGAGTGGAGTATCGGGGAACTATGGCTACACCTTC; cdr3_aa: CAWSGVSGNYGYTF
cdr3_length: 15; clone_size: .; j_call: TRBJ2-5; d_call: TRBD1; v_call: TRBV6-1; cdr3_nt: TGTGCCAGCAGTGGGACAGGGGGAAGTAGGGAGACCCAGTACTTC; cdr3_aa: CASSGTGGSRETQYF
cdr3_length: 15; clone_size: .; j_call: TRBJ2-7; d_call: TRBD1; v_call: TRBV18; cdr3_nt: TGTGCCAGCTCACTTAATACAGGGGGCTGGTACGAGCAGTACTTC; cdr3_aa: CASSLNTGGWYEQYF
cdr3_length: 15; clone_size: .; j_call: TRBJ1-5; d_call: .; v_call: TRBV28; cdr3_nt: TGTGCCAGCGCTGACAGGCTGTATAGCAATCAGCCCCAGCATTTT; cdr3_aa: CASADRLYSNQPQHF
cdr3_length: 11; clone_size: .; j_call: TRBJ2-7; d_call: .; v_call: TRBV28; cdr3_nt: TGTGCCAGCAGTGCGTACTACGAGCAGTACTTC; cdr3_aa: CASSAYYEQYF
cdr3_length: 14; clone_size: .; j_call: TRBJ2-1; d_call: TRBD2; v_call: TRBV4-3; cdr3_nt: TGCGCCAGCAGCTCGCTAGCGGGGGGGTCTGAGCAGTTCTTC; cdr3_aa: CASSSLAGGSEQFF
cdr3_length: 17; clone_size: .; j_call: TRBJ2-1; d_call: .; v_call: TRBV5-4; cdr3_nt: TGTGCCAGCAGCTTACTATCGCAGACAGGAACGTACAATGAGCAGTTCTTC; cdr3_aa: CASSLLSQTGTYNEQFF
cdr3_length: 13; clone_size: .; j_call: TRBJ2-7; d_call: .; v_call: TRBV27; cdr3_nt: TGTGCCAGCAGTACCGGGGACTCCTACGAGCAGTACTTC; cdr3_aa: CASSTGDSYEQYF
cdr3_length: 13; clone_size: .; j_call: TRBJ2-7; d_call: .; v_call: TRBV7-9; cdr3_nt: TGTGCCAGCAGCTTTTACGCAGCCTACGAGCAGTACTTC; cdr3_aa: CASSFYAAYEQYF
cdr3_length: 13; clone_size: .; j_call: TRBJ2-4; d_call: .; v_call: TRBV12-5; cdr3_nt: TGTGCTAGTGCCCTAGGGACTGAGAACATTCAGTACTTC; cdr3_aa: CASALGTENIQYF
cdr3_length: 16; clone_size: .; j_call: TRBJ2-1; d_call: TRBD2; v_call: TRBV4-1; cdr3_nt: TGCGCCAGCAGTCCGGGACTGATAGCGGGCTACAATGAGCAGTTCTTC; cdr3_aa: CASSPGLIAGYNEQFF